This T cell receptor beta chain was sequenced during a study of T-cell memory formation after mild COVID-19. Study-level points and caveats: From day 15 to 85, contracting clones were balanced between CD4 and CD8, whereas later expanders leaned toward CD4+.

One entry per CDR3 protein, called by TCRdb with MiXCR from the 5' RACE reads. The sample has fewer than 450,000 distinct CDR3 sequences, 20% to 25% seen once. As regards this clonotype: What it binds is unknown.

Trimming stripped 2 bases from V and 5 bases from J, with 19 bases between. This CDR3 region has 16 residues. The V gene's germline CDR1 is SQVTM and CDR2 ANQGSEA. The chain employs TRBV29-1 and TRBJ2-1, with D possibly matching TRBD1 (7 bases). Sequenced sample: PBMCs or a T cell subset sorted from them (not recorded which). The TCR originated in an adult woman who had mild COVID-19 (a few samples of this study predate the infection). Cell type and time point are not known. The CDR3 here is CSVESAGGGRDNEQFF. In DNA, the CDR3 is TGCAGCGTTGAATCGGCTGGAGGGGGCCGAGACAATGAGCAGTTCTTC.